These T cell receptor beta chains were read from a single sample in a study of blood T cell repertoires in COVID-19. Clones were sequenced by immunoSEQ multiplex PCR, and TCRdb holds only the in-frame ones, with some missing. The sample includes 150,000 to 200,000 clones, 92% of them seen just once. The sequenced material came from peripheral blood. Source of these receptors: a man aged 25-40 years with COVID-19, enrolled during active disease. Each CDR3 is given with its conserved first and last residue. A D gene is named only where the DNA matches it firmly. Only part of the rows carry a size: once, few, many, or a class if the clone is expanded.

clone_size: -
v_call: TRBV7-2
j_call: TRBJ2-7
d_call: TRBD2
cdr3_aa: CASSSGLAPLVQYF
cdr3_nt: TGTGCCAGCAGCTCGGGACTAGCTCCATTGGTGCAGTACTTC

clone_size: -
v_call: TRBV19
j_call: TRBJ2-7
d_call: TRBD2
cdr3_aa: CASSTGWGGYEQYF
cdr3_nt: TGTGCCAGTAGTACTGGGTGGGGAGGGTACGAGCAGTACTTC

clone_size: -
v_call: TRBV14
j_call: TRBJ1-2
d_call: -
cdr3_aa: CASSQYPRANYGYTF
cdr3_nt: TGTGCCAGCAGCCAATACCCCAGGGCCAACTATGGCTACACCTTC

clone_size: -
v_call: TRBV7-9
j_call: TRBJ2-7
d_call: -
cdr3_aa: CASTIAGYGEQYF
cdr3_nt: TGTGCCAGCACCATCGCGGGGTACGGCGAGCAGTACTTC

clone_size: -
v_call: TRBV28
j_call: TRBJ2-3
d_call: TRBD1
cdr3_aa: CASSLPGQGTDTQYF
cdr3_nt: TGTGCCAGCAGTTTGCCGGGACAGGGCACAGATACGCAGTATTTT

clone_size: -
v_call: TRBV7-8
j_call: TRBJ1-2
d_call: -
cdr3_aa: CASSLQGTYGYTF
cdr3_nt: TGTGCCAGCAGCTTACAGGGGACCTATGGCTACACCTTC

clone_size: -
v_call: TRBV4-1
j_call: TRBJ2-1
d_call: TRBD1
cdr3_aa: CASSLGTGEYNEQFF
cdr3_nt: TGCGCCAGCAGCCTAGGGACAGGGGAATACAATGAGCAGTTCTTC

clone_size: -
v_call: TRBV7-3
j_call: TRBJ2-1
d_call: TRBD2
cdr3_aa: CASSSASGIGEQFF
cdr3_nt: TGTGCCAGCAGCTCCGCTAGCGGGATAGGGGAGCAGTTCTTC

clone_size: -
v_call: TRBV7-2
j_call: TRBJ2-3
d_call: -
cdr3_aa: CASSWRVETRRTDTQYF
cdr3_nt: TGTGCCAGCAGCTGGAGAGTCGAGACGAGACGTACAGATACGCAGTATTTT

clone_size: -
v_call: TRBV3-1/TRBV3-2
j_call: TRBJ1-2
d_call: TRBD1
cdr3_aa: CASSWGGTGNGYTF
cdr3_nt: TGTGCCAGCAGCTGGGGGGGGACAGGGAATGGCTACACCTTC

clone_size: -
v_call: TRBV2
j_call: TRBJ1-2
d_call: -
cdr3_aa: CASSESTQAYYGYTF
cdr3_nt: TGTGCCAGCAGTGAAAGCACCCAGGCTTACTATGGCTACACCTTC

clone_size: once
v_call: TRBV7-2
j_call: TRBJ2-5
d_call: -
cdr3_aa: CASSLAGGTQYF
cdr3_nt: TGTGCCAGCAGCTTAGCGGGGGGGACCCAGTACTTC

clone_size: once
v_call: TRBV6-4
j_call: TRBJ1-1
d_call: -
cdr3_aa: CASRREENTEAFF
cdr3_nt: TGTGCCAGCAGGAGGGAGGAGAACACTGAAGCTTTCTTT

clone_size: -
v_call: TRBV23-1
j_call: TRBJ1-3
d_call: -
cdr3_aa: CASMTGPSGNTIYF
cdr3_nt: TGCGCCAGCATGACAGGCCCCTCTGGAAACACCATATATTTT

clone_size: -
v_call: TRBV7-6
j_call: TRBJ1-3
d_call: -
cdr3_aa: CASSIKGVGSGNTIYF
cdr3_nt: TGTGCCAGCAGTATTAAGGGAGTAGGATCTGGAAACACCATATATTTT

clone_size: -
v_call: TRBV24-1
j_call: TRBJ2-2
d_call: TRBD1
cdr3_aa: CATVSRGLHGELFF
cdr3_nt: TGTGCCACCGTGAGCAGGGGGCTTCACGGGGAGCTGTTTTTT

clone_size: -
v_call: TRBV18
j_call: TRBJ1-4
d_call: -
cdr3_aa: CASSLTTTNEKLFF
cdr3_nt: TGTGCCAGCTCACTGACAACAACTAATGAAAAACTGTTTTTT

clone_size: -
v_call: TRBV2
j_call: TRBJ1-1
d_call: -
cdr3_aa: CASSNPPGGLRVAEAFF
cdr3_nt: TGTGCCAGCAGTAACCCCCCGGGAGGGCTAAGGGTGGCTGAAGCTTTCTTT